These T cell receptor beta chains were read from a single sample in a study of T cells in Graves' hyperthyroidism and ophthalmopathy. One entry per CDR3 protein results from TCRdb running MiXCR on the multiplex PCR reads. The sample yields around 300,000 distinct CDR3 sequences, approximately 15% seen once. Sequencing was done on a sample of blood. The source of these receptors is a woman aged 40-49 years with Graves' ophthalmopathy. Each CDR3 is given with its conserved first and last residue. A D gene is named only where the DNA matches it firmly. A row's size may be missing; if present it is once, few, many or a size class.

V,D,J,size,DNA,CDR3
TRBV7-9,.,TRBJ2-3,.,TGTGCCAGCAGCACTCCATCGGGGACCGGCCGTGGGGATACGCAGTATTTT,CASSTPSGTGRGDTQYF
TRBV2,.,TRBJ1-1,many,TGTGCCAGCCAAGGCCTAGGACAGTCGAACACTGAAGCTTTCTTT,CASQGLGQSNTEAFF
TRBV19,TRBD1,TRBJ1-5,few,TGTGCCAGTAGTATTTTCGACAGGGGGGTCCAGCCCCAGCATTTT,CASSIFDRGVQPQHF
TRBV19,.,TRBJ2-2,few,TGTGCCAGTAGTATTTGGCAGGGTTTGAACACCGGGGAGCTGTTTTTT,CASSIWQGLNTGELFF
TRBV11-2,.,TRBJ2-7,many,TGTGCCAGCAGCAATCAGGGGTCCCCCTACGAGCAGTACTTC,CASSNQGSPYEQYF
TRBV27,.,TRBJ2-7,medium-sized,TGTGCCAGCAGTATCTCCCCCGGGGGGCTCAACGAGCAGTACTTC,CASSISPGGLNEQYF
TRBV27,TRBD2,TRBJ2-1,.,TGTGCCAGCAGTTTGGTGGGGGGGGCCTACAATGAGCAGTTCTTC,CASSLVGGAYNEQFF
TRBV5-1,TRBD1,TRBJ2-1,many,TGCGCCAGCAGCGGACAGGGAATTGATGAGCAGTTCTTC,CASSGQGIDEQFF
TRBV20-1,TRBD2,TRBJ2-1,few,TGCAGTGCTAGCCAGACTAGCGGGACTAATGAGCAGTTCTTC,CSASQTSGTNEQFF
TRBV6-5,.,TRBJ2-5,many,TGTGCCAGCAGTTACTACGGAGGGACCGGGACTCGAGAGACCCAGTACTTC,CASSYYGGTGTRETQYF
TRBV20-1,.,TRBJ2-3,.,TGCAGTGCTAGAAACCGCCGCCGGATCACAGATACGCAGTATTTT,CSARNRRRITDTQYF
TRBV3-1,.,TRBJ2-5,many,TGTGCCAGCAGCCAACAAACCGGGGGCACAGAGACCCAGTACTTC,CASSQQTGGTETQYF
TRBV30,.,TRBJ2-2,.,TGTGCCTGCCAAGTGGGAGGCGACACCGGGGAGCTGTTTTTT,CACQVGGDTGELFF
TRBV30,.,TRBJ2-3,many,TGTGCCTGGAGCGAGGGCGTGGTGGATACGCAGTATTTT,CAWSEGVVDTQYF